Following are 15 T cell receptor beta chains from one sample sequenced in a study of blood T cell repertoires in COVID-19. Sequenced by immunoSEQ multiplex PCR; TCRdb stores in-frame clones only, minus some. The sample includes roughly 150,000 clones, over 80% of them seen just once. Sequencing was performed on PBMCs or T cells enriched from blood (not recorded which). All receptors derive from a woman in her thirties or forties who had recovered from COVID-19.

The J gene is TRBJ2-7, the V gene TRBV27; TRBD2 might be the D (5 bases). CDR3 length equals 13 residues. Germline V gene sequence: CDR1 MNHEY, CDR2 SMNVEV (reference sequence). V was trimmed by 6 bases and J by 2 bases, leaving 11 bases between them. CDR3 nucleotides: TGTGCCAGCAGCGCCGGGAAAGCCTACGAGCAGTACTTC. This gives the protein CASSAGKAYEQYF.

The rearrangement joins TRBV5-1 to TRBJ2-5; TRBD2 matches at 7 bases. CDR1 SGHRS and CDR2 YFSETQ come from the germline V gene. The CDR3 runs 14 residues. V lost 0 bases to trimming and J lost 6 bases; unmatched junction nucleotides: 5. The CDR3 loop is CASSLDGGGKTQYF. The CDR3 nucleotides are TGCGCCAGCAGCTTGGATGGGGGAGGGAAGACCCAGTACTTC.

The chain links TRBV5-4 to TRBJ2-3; 7 bases are a match to TRBD2. V was clipped by 4 bases and J by 7 bases; unmatched bases: 15. CDR1 and CDR2 (germline): SGHNT, YYREEE (reference sequence). The CDR3 is 16 residues long. DNA for the CDR3: TGTGCCAGCAGCCCGCCCCGCGGGAGCGGTTTAAATACGCAGTATTTT. This codes for CASSPPRGSGLNTQYF.

The chain links TRBV3-1 (or the pseudogene TRBV3-2) to TRBJ1-3; D gene unclear. V dropped 1 base and J dropped 2 bases, with 6 bases sitting between them. The V gene's germline CDR1 is LGHDT and CDR2 YNNKEL (reference sequence). The CDR3 is 14 amino acids. CDR3 sequence: CASSQARAGNTIYF. CDR3 nucleotides: TGTGCCAGCAGCCAAGCACGGGCTGGAAACACCATATATTTT.

The V gene is TRBV5-8, the J gene TRBJ1-5; 9 nucleotides match TRBD1. The CDR3 is 14 residues long. V dropped 0 bases and J dropped 7; count of bases not matched to a gene: 2. Germline CDR1 SGHTS, CDR2 YDEGEE. CDR3 sequence (DNA): TGTGCCAGCAGCTTGGGACAGGGGGTCCAGCCCCAGCATTTT. Translation gives CASSLGQGVQPQHF.

The genes are TRBV5-6 and TRBJ2-2, with 8 nucleotides matching TRBD2. The germline CDR1 and CDR2 sequences are SGHDT and YYEEEE. V trimming: 5 bases; J trimming: 0 bases; junction bases outside the gene matches: 6. The CDR3 is 16 residues long. The CDR3 region has the DNA TGTGCCAGCAGTTCCACTAGCGGAACGAACACCGGGGAGCTGTTTTTT. It translates to CASSSTSGTNTGELFF.

This clone has only a few counts. The chain couples TRBV7-9 to TRBJ2-1; tentatively, D is TRBD2 (5 bases). Per germline, CDR1 SEHNR and CDR2 FQNEAQ (reference sequence). V dropped 5 bases and J dropped 2 bases, with 13 bases sitting between them. The CDR3 loop spans 15 amino acids. CDR3 sequence: CASSPRTDAYNEQFF. The CDR3 region has the DNA TGTGCCAGCAGCCCGCGGACTGACGCCTACAATGAGCAGTTCTTC.

The chain has TRBV6-1 and TRBJ2-3; 7 nucleotides align to TRBD2. The J segment lost 5 bases and the V segment lost 3 bases, leaving 8 bases of the junction unmatched. Germline-derived CDR1 and CDR2 are MNHNS and SASEGT. The CDR3 is 15 residues long. CDR3 protein: CASSDSGEIRDTQYF. For the CDR3, the DNA is TGTGCCAGCAGTGACAGCGGGGAGATCCGAGATACGCAGTATTTT.

This chain uses TRBV7-8 with TRBJ2-6; 7 nucleotides line up with TRBD1. The CDR3 has 17 residues. V lost 8 bases, J lost 0 bases, and 10 bases stayed unmatched. Germline V gene lookup returns CDR1 SGHVS and CDR2 FQNEAQ. The CDR3 DNA sequence: TGTGCCAGCGGCCCCTCGACAGGGTACTCTGGGGCCAACGTCCTGACTTTC. Amino acids: CASGPSTGYSGANVLTF.

The chain has TRBV5-1 and TRBJ2-7; 7 bases agree with TRBD1. The CDR3 totals 14 residues. Germline V gene lookup returns CDR1 SGHRS and CDR2 YFSETQ. The junction had 8 bases not matched to a gene; V was cut back by 5 bases and J by 3 bases. This CDR3 is CASSEGQGDYEQYF. In DNA form, the CDR3 reads TGCGCCAGCAGTGAGGGGCAGGGGGACTACGAGCAGTACTTC.

J is TRBJ1-5 and V is TRBV19; D may be TRBD1 (5 bases). The V end lost 4 bases, the J end lost 6 bases, and 16 bases lay between the germline ends. CDR3 length: 15 amino acids. Germline V gene lookup returns CDR1 LNHDA and CDR2 SQIVND (reference sequence). The chain's CDR3 is CASSTLWGVLQPQHF. The CDR3 nucleotides read TGTGCCAGTAGTACGCTCTGGGGGGTGCTTCAGCCCCAGCATTTT.

The chain couples TRBV4-1 to TRBJ1-1; D is undetermined. The CDR3 covers 18 residues. V was pared by 1 base and J by 5 bases, with 23 bases between. Looked up from germline, CDR1 is MGHRA and CDR2 is YSYEKL. CDR3 coding DNA: TGCGCCAGCAGCCAAGGTCCCGTGGCACCCGCGTGGCGGACTGAAGCTTTCTTT. Translation: CASSQGPVAPAWRTEAFF.

This rearrangement joins TRBV30 to TRBJ2-7, with D unclear. This CDR3 has 15 amino acids. V was pared by 0 bases and J by 2 bases, with 14 bases between. Germline lookup yields CDR1 GTSNPN and CDR2 SVGIG (reference sequence). CDR3 sequence reads: CAWSVGPPSAYEQYF. CDR3 DNA: TGTGCCTGGAGTGTAGGTCCTCCTAGTGCCTACGAGCAGTACTTC.

The chain has TRBV25-1 and TRBJ1-5, with TRBD1 matching over 8 bases. The V gene end was trimmed by 5 bases and the J gene end by 4 bases; junction bases not matched to a gene: 7. In germline, CDR1 is MGHDK, CDR2 SYGVNS. There are 15 residues in the CDR3. CDR3 protein: CASSKTGGGNQPQHF. The DNA for the CDR3 is TGTGCCAGCAGTAAAACAGGGGGGGGAAATCAGCCCCAGCATTTT.

This clone appeared a few times. The CDR3 reads CASRNRQSSGNTIYF. In DNA, the CDR3 is TGTGCCAGCAGAAATCGACAGTCCTCTGGAAACACCATATATTTT. The chain joins TRBV5-8 to TRBJ1-3; tentative D call: TRBD1 (5 bases). CDR1 and CDR2 (germline): SGHTS, YDEGEE. The CDR3 spans 15 residues. Trimming left V 5 bases short and J 0 bases short, with 12 bases between. Variable domain in full (rest from reference TRBV5-8 and TRBJ1-3): EAGVTQSPTHLIKTRGQQATLRCSPISGHTSVYWYQQALGLGLQFLLWYDEGEERNRGNFPPRFSGRQFPNYSSELNVNALELEDSALYLCASRNRQSSGNTIYFGEGSWLTVV.